The rows below give T cell receptor beta chains drawn from one sample of a study of blood T cell repertoires in COVID-19. Here immunoSEQ multiplex PCR was the method, and the copy in TCRdb shows in-frame clones only, minus some. The repertoire holds a few hundred thousand clones, with roughly 90% as singletons. The specimen was peripheral blood. Every receptor here comes from a woman aged 50 to 60 with acute or convalescent COVID-19. Each CDR3 is given with its conserved first and last residue. D genes are given only for firm matches. The size entry is marked missing in some rows and otherwise reads once, few, many or a size class.

cdr3_aa	cdr3_nt	v_call	d_call	clone_size	j_call
CASSERLAGTNTGELFF	TGCGCCAGCAGTGAGAGACTAGCGGGCACGAACACCGGGGAGCTGTTTTTT	TRBV10-1	TRBD2	.	TRBJ2-2
CASSRGEVSTDTQYF	TGTGCCAGCAGTCGTGGCGAGGTTAGCACAGATACGCAGTATTTT	TRBV6-5	.	.	TRBJ2-3
CATSALEDSQETQYF	TGTGCCACCAGTGCCTTAGAGGACAGCCAAGAGACCCAGTACTTC	TRBV24-1	.	.	TRBJ2-5
CASGLGGENTEAFF	TGTGCTAGTGGTTTGGGGGGAGAGAACACTGAAGCTTTCTTT	TRBV12-5	.	.	TRBJ1-1
CASSLGQTNTEAFF	TGTGCCAGCAGCTTAGGACAGACCAACACTGAAGCTTTCTTT	TRBV11-2	.	.	TRBJ1-1
CASSQENLGNNEQFF	TGTGCCAGCAGCCAAGAAAACCTAGGAAACAATGAGCAGTTCTTC	TRBV3-1/TRBV3-2	.	.	TRBJ2-1
CASRNDRGNTIYF	TGTGCCAGTAGAAATGACAGAGGTAACACCATATATTTT	TRBV19	.	.	TRBJ1-3
CASGLSGTAYTGELFF	TGTGCTAGTGGTCTCTCCGGGACAGCCTACACCGGGGAGCTGTTTTTT	TRBV12-5	TRBD1	once	TRBJ2-2
CASSLRGRPRPLAFF	TGTGCTTCCTCCCTCAGGGGGCGGCCCAGACCTTTGGCTTTCTTT	TRBV19	TRBD1	.	TRBJ1-1
CASSQPTGEAEAFF	TGTGCCAGCAGCCAGCCTACAGGGGAGGCTGAAGCTTTCTTT	TRBV4-2	TRBD1	once	TRBJ1-1
CSVGSRRGLVTGELFF	TGCAGCGTTGGGTCGCGGAGGGGGCTCGTCACCGGGGAGCTGTTTTTT	TRBV29-1	.	.	TRBJ2-2
CASSRQGKFAEAFF	TGTGCCAGTAGTAGACAGGGGAAGTTCGCTGAAGCTTTCTTT	TRBV19	TRBD1	.	TRBJ1-1
CAEAGKAYEQYF	TGTGCCGAGGCAGGGAAGGCCTACGAGCAGTACTTC	TRBV6-5	.	.	TRBJ2-7
CASSVGQGNYGYTF	TGCGCCAGCAGTGTTGGACAGGGGAACTATGGCTACACCTTC	TRBV10-2	TRBD1	once	TRBJ1-2
CASSLKGTGGMNEQFF	TGTGCCAGCAGCTTAAAGGGGACAGGGGGCATGAATGAGCAGTTCTTC	TRBV7-3	TRBD1	.	TRBJ2-1
CASSYSTGRNEQYF	TGTGCCAGCAGTTACTCGACAGGGAGGAACGAGCAGTACTTC	TRBV6-2/TRBV6-3	.	.	TRBJ2-7
CASRTGVAKNIQYF	TGTGCCAGCAGGACAGGAGTAGCCAAAAACATTCAGTACTTC	TRBV6-5	.	.	TRBJ2-4
CASSTTLHYSEKLFF	TGTGCCAGCAGTACAACCCTCCACTACTCCGAAAAACTGTTTTTT	TRBV25-1	.	.	TRBJ1-4
CASSYSGTGEYEQYF	TGTGCCAGCAGTTACTCCGGGACGGGGGAGTACGAGCAGTACTTC	TRBV6-5	.	.	TRBJ2-7
CASSLTRGHYNEQFF	TGTGCCAGCAGCTTAACGAGGGGGCATTACAATGAGCAGTTCTTC	TRBV7-2	TRBD1	.	TRBJ2-1
CASSTQGPQETQYF	TGTGCCAGCAGCACACAGGGGCCCCAAGAGACCCAGTACTTC	TRBV7-9	TRBD1	.	TRBJ2-5
CASGLVRGDPNEKLFF	TGTGCTAGTGGTTTGGTACGGGGGGACCCTAATGAAAAACTGTTTTTT	TRBV12-5	.	.	TRBJ1-4
CASREQHSTEAFF	TGTGCCAGCAGGGAGCAGCACTCCACTGAAGCTTTCTTT	TRBV2	.	.	TRBJ1-1
CASSPTGTVETQYF	TGTGCCAGCAGCCCGACAGGGACGGTAGAGACCCAGTACTTC	TRBV9	TRBD1	.	TRBJ2-5
CASSRGTVVGAFF	TGTGCCAGCAGCCGTGGGACAGTGGTTGGAGCTTTCTTT	TRBV7-8	TRBD1	few	TRBJ1-1
CASSRRRFTDTQYF	TGTGCCAGCTCGCGCCGGCGGTTCACAGATACGCAGTATTTT	TRBV9	.	.	TRBJ2-3
CASSLTGEGNTIYF	TGCGCCAGCAGCTTGACAGGGGAAGGAAACACCATATATTTT	TRBV5-1	TRBD1	.	TRBJ1-3
CATSDLGGETQYF	TGTGCCACCAGTGATTTGGGGGGGGAGACCCAGTACTTC	TRBV24-1	.	.	TRBJ2-5
CASSPTSGTEAFF	TGTGCCAGCAGCCCTACATCGGGCACTGAAGCTTTCTTT	TRBV9	.	.	TRBJ1-1
CAWTTGGETQYF	TGTGCCTGGACCACAGGGGGAGAGACCCAGTACTTC	TRBV30	TRBD1	.	TRBJ2-5
CASSLGGGFSGNTIYF	TGTGCCAGCAGCTTGGGAGGGGGGTTCTCTGGAAACACCATATATTTT	TRBV7-9	.	.	TRBJ1-3
CASSLLYQETQYF	TGTGCCAGCAGCTTGCTCTACCAAGAGACCCAGTACTTC	TRBV5-6	.	.	TRBJ2-5
CASSFTQLGSPLHF	TGTGCCAGCAGCTTTACTCAGCTAGGTTCACCCCTCCACTTT	TRBV7-9	.	.	TRBJ1-6
CASSSTSGGSGRYEQYF	TGTGCCAGTAGTTCCACCTCTGGGGGTAGCGGGAGATACGAGCAGTACTTC	TRBV19	TRBD2	.	TRBJ2-7
CASSRTTSYNEQFF	TGTGCCAGTAGTAGAACTACATCCTACAATGAGCAGTTCTTC	TRBV19	.	few	TRBJ2-1
CASTPEKFYGYTF	TGTGCCAGTACCCCAGAAAAGTTTTATGGCTACACCTTC	TRBV19	.	.	TRBJ1-2
CASSIGQPNYGYTF	TGTGCCAGTAGTATAGGACAGCCTAACTATGGCTACACCTTC	TRBV19	.	.	TRBJ1-2
CASSQGTAGVQETQYF	TGTGCCAGCAGCCAAGGCACAGCGGGGGTCCAAGAGACCCAGTACTTC	TRBV4-2	TRBD2	.	TRBJ2-5
CASSYSISGDKKLFF	TGTGCCAGCAGTTACTCGATTTCAGGGGACAAAAAACTGTTTTTT	TRBV6-5	.	.	TRBJ1-4
CASSAWTTAHYGYTF	TGTGCCAGCAGTGCTTGGACGACAGCCCACTATGGCTACACCTTC	TRBV25-1	.	.	TRBJ1-2
CASSLKQGVQPQHF	TGTGCCAGCAGCTTGAAACAGGGAGTCCAGCCCCAGCATTTT	TRBV5-6	.	.	TRBJ1-5
CASSSRGELNYGYTF	TGTGCCAGCAGCAGCAGGGGAGAACTAAACTATGGCTACACCTTC	TRBV9	.	once	TRBJ1-2
CASSQDGQTGGVETQYF	TGCGCCAGCAGCCAAGATGGGCAGACAGGGGGCGTTGAGACCCAGTACTTC	TRBV4-3	TRBD1	.	TRBJ2-5
CASSQGDDQPQHF	TGTGCCAGCTCCCAAGGGGATGATCAGCCCCAGCATTTT	TRBV18	.	.	TRBJ1-5
CASSEAGGALTEAFF	TGTGCCAGCAGTGAAGCGGGAGGGGCCCTCACTGAAGCTTTCTTT	TRBV6-1	.	.	TRBJ1-1
CASSSRLAGSTDTQYF	TGTGCCAGCAGCTCCCGACTAGCGGGAAGCACAGATACGCAGTATTTT	TRBV13	TRBD2	.	TRBJ2-3
CAWSVGASRDTQYF	TGTGCCTGGAGTGTAGGGGCCTCAAGGGATACGCAGTATTTT	TRBV30	.	.	TRBJ2-3
CSASVQGSHQPQHF	TGCAGTGCTAGTGTCCAGGGCTCACATCAGCCCCAGCATTTT	TRBV20-1	.	.	TRBJ1-5
CASSPTPGGGYYGYTF	TGCGCCAGCAGCCCAACGCCAGGGGGAGGCTACTATGGCTACACCTTC	TRBV4-1	TRBD1	.	TRBJ1-2
CASTLLTGDYGYTF	TGTGCCAGCACCCTCCTGACAGGGGACTATGGCTACACCTTC	TRBV7-9	TRBD1	.	TRBJ1-2
CASTKGAVTEAFF	TGTGCCAGCACCAAAGGGGCTGTCACTGAAGCTTTCTTT	TRBV7-2	.	few	TRBJ1-1
CASSSPQRGGTGELFF	TGTGCCAGCAGCTCCCCTCAGCGGGGGGGCACCGGGGAGCTGTTTTTT	TRBV7-3	TRBD2	.	TRBJ2-2
CASSPRTDWLFGYTF	TGTGCCAGTAGTCCAAGGACAGACTGGCTGTTTGGCTACACCTTC	TRBV19	.	few	TRBJ1-2
CASSFGAQGSEKLFF	TGTGCCAGCAGTTTTGGGGCACAGGGGAGCGAAAAACTGTTTTTT	TRBV5-5	TRBD1	.	TRBJ1-4
CASSLRGEGGYTF	TGTGCCAGCAGTTTAAGAGGGGAGGGCGGCTACACCTTC	TRBV27	.	.	TRBJ1-2
CASSRTSGTGTNNEQFF	TGCGCCAGCAGCCGGACCTCCGGGACAGGGACTAACAATGAGCAGTTCTTC	TRBV4-3	TRBD1	.	TRBJ2-1
CASSQYETQYF	TGTGCCAGCAGTCAGTACGAGACCCAGTACTTC	TRBV12-3/TRBV12-4	.	.	TRBJ2-5
CASSQNYGYTF	TGTGCCAGCAGCCAGAACTATGGCTACACCTTC	TRBV6-6	.	.	TRBJ1-2
CASSYQLTYEQYF	TGTGCCAGCAGTTACCAACTAACCTACGAGCAGTACTTC	TRBV6-5	.	.	TRBJ2-7
CASSSSGTGGPYEQYF	TGTGCCAGCAGCTCGTCCGGGACAGGGGGTCCCTACGAGCAGTACTTC	TRBV7-2	TRBD1	.	TRBJ2-7